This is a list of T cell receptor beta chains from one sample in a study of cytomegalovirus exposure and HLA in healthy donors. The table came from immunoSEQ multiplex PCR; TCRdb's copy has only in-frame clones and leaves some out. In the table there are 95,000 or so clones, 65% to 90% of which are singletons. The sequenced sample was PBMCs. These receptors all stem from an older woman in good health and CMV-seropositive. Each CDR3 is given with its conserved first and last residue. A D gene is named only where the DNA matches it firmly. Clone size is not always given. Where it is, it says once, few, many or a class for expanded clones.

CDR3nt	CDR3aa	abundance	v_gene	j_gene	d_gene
TGCGCCAGCAGCTTGGAGGGGGCAAGCTCCTACAATGAGCAGTTCTTC	CASSLEGASSYNEQFF	NA	TRBV5-1	TRBJ2-1	TRBD1
TGTGCCAGCAGCTTACCAGGGTACCCGAACACTGAAGCTTTCTTT	CASSLPGYPNTEAFF	NA	TRBV5-6	TRBJ1-1	NA
TGCGCCAGCAGCCATTCGGGGACAGATACGCAGTATTTT	CASSHSGTDTQYF	NA	TRBV4-3	TRBJ2-3	NA
TGTGCCAGCAGTTACTCCCCCGGGTCCTACGAGCAGTACTTC	CASSYSPGSYEQYF	NA	TRBV6-6	TRBJ2-7	NA
TGTGCCAGTAGTGCTAACCGGGACAGGGAGCAGTATTTT	CASSANRDREQYF	NA	TRBV19	TRBJ2-3	TRBD1
TGCGCCAGCAGCCAAGGGGCCCCGGTAGAGACCCAGTACTTC	CASSQGAPVETQYF	NA	TRBV4-1	TRBJ2-5	NA
TGTGCCAGCAGTACCGGGACAGGGGCCTTAGATACGCAGTATTTT	CASSTGTGALDTQYF	NA	TRBV2	TRBJ2-3	TRBD1
TGCGCCAGCAGTCGCCCTCTTAGTTTTAGGGAGGTTTCAGATACGCAGTATTTT	CASSRPLSFREVSDTQYF	NA	TRBV23-1	TRBJ2-3	NA
TGTGCCAGCAGCCACCCCGGGGGAGGATCCGGGGAGCTGTTTTTT	CASSHPGGGSGELFF	NA	TRBV4-2	TRBJ2-2	NA
TGTGCCAGCAGCCCGACTAGCGGAGCGAACACCGGGGAGCTGTTTTTT	CASSPTSGANTGELFF	NA	TRBV4-2	TRBJ2-2	TRBD2
TGTGCCAGTAGTATATTCGACAGGGGGAATCAGCCCCAGCATTTT	CASSIFDRGNQPQHF	NA	TRBV19	TRBJ1-5	TRBD1
TGTGCCATCAGTCCGGGACAGTTGAGCACAGATACGCAGTATTTT	CAISPGQLSTDTQYF	NA	TRBV10-3	TRBJ2-3	TRBD1
TGTGCCAGCTCACCTGTAAACTCCTGGACAGGGAACACTGAAGCTTTCTTT	CASSPVNSWTGNTEAFF	few	TRBV18	TRBJ1-1	TRBD1
TGTGCCTGGAGTGTAGGGGTAGGGCAAAGCGAGCAGTACTTC	CAWSVGVGQSEQYF	NA	TRBV30	TRBJ2-7	NA
TGTGCCAGCAGCCTGGGGACGGGGGGCCAGTATTTT	CASSLGTGGQYF	few	TRBV7-3	TRBJ2-3	NA
TGTGCCAGCAGCTTACGTCCCGGGACAGGGGATGGCTACACCTTC	CASSLRPGTGDGYTF	NA	TRBV7-2	TRBJ1-2	TRBD1
TGTGCCAGCAGTTCCGGACTAGCGGGAGATATTGAGCAGTTCTTC	CASSSGLAGDIEQFF	NA	TRBV27	TRBJ2-1	TRBD2
TGTGCCAGCAGCTTACGGGGGAATGAGCGGGAGTTCTTC	CASSLRGNEREFF	NA	TRBV4-2	TRBJ2-1	NA
TGTGCCAGCAGCCGGCCTGGGACAGTTGCCTACGAGCAGTACTTC	CASSRPGTVAYEQYF	few	TRBV11-2	TRBJ2-7	TRBD1
TGTGCCAGCAGCTTGGCGGGTGGGGCAGATACGCAGTATTTT	CASSLAGGADTQYF	once	TRBV11-2	TRBJ2-3	NA
TGTGCCAGCAGCGTAGACAGGTGGGGCACTGAAGCTTTCTTT	CASSVDRWGTEAFF	few	TRBV6-6	TRBJ1-1	NA
TGTGCCAGCAGCGTATCCGGGTGGGCAGGGACAGATACGCAGTATTTT	CASSVSGWAGTDTQYF	NA	TRBV9	TRBJ2-3	NA
TGTGCCATCAGACAGGGGGAAGGTGGGGCTTTCTTT	CAIRQGEGGAFF	few	TRBV6-5	TRBJ1-1	TRBD1
TGTGCCAGCAGTTACGTACAGGGGTCGGGCAATCAGCCCCAGCATTTT	CASSYVQGSGNQPQHF	few	TRBV6-6	TRBJ1-5	TRBD1
TGTGCCAGTAGTAGTATAGATGGTTCCCTCCGGCAGCCCCAGCATTTT	CASSSIDGSLRQPQHF	NA	TRBV19	TRBJ1-5	NA
TGTGCCAGCAGTCCCACTAGCGGGAGGGCTACCCAGTACTTC	CASSPTSGRATQYF	once	TRBV28	TRBJ2-5	TRBD2
TGTGCCAGCAGCTTGGGCGACATAGGAAACACCATATATTTT	CASSLGDIGNTIYF	NA	TRBV5-8	TRBJ1-3	NA
TGTGCCAGCAGCCGAGGCGTAAATCAGCCCCAGCATTTT	CASSRGVNQPQHF	once	TRBV11-2	TRBJ1-5	NA
TGTGCCAGCAGATTTTCTAGCGGGACCGGGGAGCTGTTTTTT	CASRFSSGTGELFF	NA	TRBV6-1	TRBJ2-2	TRBD2
TGTGCCAGTCAGCGGGAGGGTTCCTACAATGAGCAGTTCTTC	CASQREGSYNEQFF	NA	TRBV6-5	TRBJ2-1	TRBD2